Listed here is a single T cell receptor (beta chain). There are a few counts of this clone. What antigen it recognizes has not been identified. No much larger clonotype is one base removed from it; base qualities were not supplied. The sample holds other DNA sequences that translate to the same CDR3. The library came from the immunoSEQ multiplex PCR assay. The table comes from immuneACCESS by way of TCRdb, which keeps in-frame sequences with V and J called. Part of the clones is missing from these tables; in studies checked, under half for an unresolved V gene and the rest for unknown reasons. This sample gives 120,000 or so clones in total; approximately 89% of them show up just once. The ten biggest clones cover 8.5% to 10% of the sample. The data originate from a study of control samples from healthy donors and cancer patients (dated by TCRdb to 2018 to 2020). The CDR3 spans 14 residues, from the cysteine through the phenylalanine. Just the 42-base CDR3 DNA is kept, in frame starting at base 1. The germline V gene (reference sequence) gives CDR1 as PRHDT and CDR2 as FYEKMQ. V loses 5 bases of germline sequence and J loses 0 bases, and the interval between the two ends is 9 bases.

The rearrangement joined TRBV13 to TRBJ2-3; TRBD2 could be the D gene, as 6 bases match. Sequencing used blood. The source of this sequence is a man aged 18 to 35 in good health. The sequenced DNA is TGTGCCAGCAGCCGCGGGGAGAGCACAGATACGCAGTATTTT. Its product reads: CASSRGESTDTQYF.